Listed here is a single TCR beta chain. Its antigen is undetermined. The CDR3 spans 14 residues. Germline-derived CDR1 and CDR2 are KGHSH and LQKENI. The V gene lost 5 bases and the J gene lost 7 bases, with 17 bases spanning the gap. The protocol was immunoSEQ multiplex PCR, while the TCRdb copy is restricted to in-frame clones and leaves out a portion. This sample has 60,000 to 95,000 clones, with roughly 83% found just once. The sample is drawn from a study of cytotoxic CD8 clonotypes in ibrutinib-treated CLL. Study-wide results and caveats: The study found baseline clonality above age-matched healthy donors, tracking circulating CD8+ T-cell counts.

This clonotype was obtained from a human donor with chronic lymphocytic leukemia. The chain links TRBV18 to TRBJ1-1; D perhaps matches TRBD1 (6 bases). The source material was PBMCs, sampled after 24 months of ibrutinib treatment. CDR3 residues: CASSTTDSLVEAFF. CDR3 DNA sequence: TGTGCCAGCTCAACCACGGACAGTTTGGTTGAAGCTTTCTTT.